This T cell receptor beta chain is from a study of blood T cells in healthy people across ages (dated by TCRdb to 2015 to 2017). About the investigation overall: In model experiments, template switching captured about one uniquely barcoded TCR beta cDNA molecule for every two T cells. The study measured age-related changes in TCR beta repertoire diversity using deep sequencing normalized with unique cDNA molecular identifiers. The donors were divided into four age groups: young (average around 17 years), middle-aged (about 40), aged (around 59) and long-lived (roughly 86). To avoid experimental bias, donors of different ages were spread randomly across the sequencing lanes. Using the same blood draw, the study looked at two additional independent replicas of 1 million unique cDNA reads for two donors, one aged 18 to 30 and the other aged 80 or older.

To note about this clonotype: The antigen this receptor binds is unknown. No qualities accompany the bases; no much larger clone lies one base away.

The junction shows trimming of 1 base on V and 5 bases on J, plus 9 bases between the germline ends. CDR1 and CDR2, looked up from the germline V gene (reference sequence), are SEHNR and FQNEAQ. Reading from cysteine to phenylalanine, the CDR3 counts 13 amino acids. The only DNA kept is the CDR3, 39 bases in frame from the first base. Donors were 39 systemically healthy Caucasian individuals from Russia aged 6 to 90 years. Each donor gave roughly 11 milliliters of peripheral blood, drawn into EDTA-treated Vacutainer tubes. PBMCs were isolated by Ficoll-Paque density-gradient centrifugation, with at least 6 million obtained per sample. Total RNA was extracted from PBMCs with Trizol reagent, with at least 5.5 micrograms obtained per sample. For every donor, an aliquot of PBMCs went through flow cytometry to measure the percentages of naive CD45RAhigh/CD27high T cells. What the work shows at the level of the full study, not this receptor alone: Compared with the aged group, the long-lived group had more naive CD4+ T cells, fewer expanded clones and increased TCR diversity, suggesting age selection. Because the CMV infection status of the donors was unknown, age-related changes in expanded clonotypes may potentially have been confounded. Estimates of total diversity based on one million sequenced T cells were regarded as lower bounds and as underestimates. The percentage of naive T cells measured by flow cytometry correlated strongly with observed TCR beta diversity. As age increased, observed TCR beta diversity per million T cells dropped in a roughly linear way, and a significant reduction was already evident by age about 40. Conclusive comparison of naive and antigen-experienced compartments was prevented by the profiling of bulk unsorted PBMCs.

Library generation was performed with 5' RACE. Instrument used: Illumina HiSeq 2500. A second PCR of about 6 to 11 cycles was run with a J-beta primer mix and a sample-barcoded 5' primer. A unique molecular identifier was introduced onto each TCR beta cDNA molecule by a template-switch 5' adaptor carrying 12 random nucleotides. At least 2.5 million CDR3-containing paired-end reads were obtained from each sample. The Mint cDNA synthesis kit, primed by a TRBC-specific oligonucleotide, was used to synthesize first-strand cDNA from all RNA. Following uracil-DNA glycosylase treatment, a first 18-cycle PCR with universal primers M1SS and BC2_uni_R was performed on all cDNA. The authors processed their data as follows. Each sample was normalized by randomly selecting 1 million high-quality reads, each carrying a distinct molecular identifier. Instead of being binned into consensus sequences, reads that shared molecular identifiers were thrown out. MiTCR, set to a Q25 quality threshold and the strictest error-elimination algorithm, was used for CDR3 identification, clonotype clustering and error correction. A nonparametric unseen species model with Euler transformation was used to estimate lower-bound total TCR beta diversity. The public sequencing data were trimmed at Q25 with fastp and processed into clonotypes with MiXCR by TCRdb, which kept only in-frame beta chains. Rows with one shared CDR3 protein collapse into an entry with the most common genes and DNA. The V and J calls and clone size are TCRdb's, not the authors'. A total of approximately 940,000 distinct CDR3 sequences appear in this sample, 48% of them only once. The top ten clonotypes cover around 15% of the sample.

The sample was blood. Recombination joined TRBV7-9 with TRBJ2-7; the D gene is unclear. The TCR sequence derives from a man aged 25-45 years in good health. In nucleotide form, the sequence is TGTGCCAGCAGCTTAGGTCATCCTAACGAGCAGTACTTC. Its coded protein is CASSLGHPNEQYF.